Below are 25 T cell receptor beta chains sequenced from a single sample in a study of blood T cell repertoires in COVID-19. Only in-frame clones appear in the TCRdb table, and some are missing; sequencing was by immunoSEQ multiplex PCR. Seen here are about 150,000 clones, approximately 80% observed once, and the top ten hold over 2%. Material for sequencing was peripheral blood. The receptors were gathered from an older man with acute or convalescent COVID-19.

The chain has TRBV2 and TRBJ2-2, with D perhaps TRBD1 (6 bases). The CDR3 length is 16 residues. Per germline, CDR1 SNHLY and CDR2 FYNNEI. V was trimmed by 1 base and J by 1 base, leaving 10 bases between them. CDR3 nucleotides: TGTGCCAGCAGTGAAGAGGGGGTGAGGAACACCGGGGAGCTGTTTTTT. This sequence encodes CASSEEGVRNTGELFF.

There are a few counts of this clone. The V gene is TRBV27, the J gene TRBJ1-5, with a possible D match to TRBD1 (5 bases). This CDR3 has 13 residues. CDR1 and CDR2 from the germline V gene are MNHEY and SMNVEV (reference sequence). The V and J ends lost 6 bases and 3 bases respectively, with 9 bases between them. The CDR3 is CASRRQNNQPQHF. As DNA, the CDR3 is TGTGCCAGCAGACGACAGAACAATCAGCCCCAGCATTTT.

The chain joins TRBV7-9 to TRBJ2-2; 10 bases line up with TRBD2. Germline V gives CDR1 SEHNR, CDR2 FQNEAQ (reference sequence). This CDR3 is 15 amino acids long. J gave up 4 bases and V 3 bases, and 2 bases lay outside the gene matches. As DNA, the CDR3 is TGTGCCAGCAGCTTCCTAGCGGGAGTCACCGGGGAGCTGTTTTTT. Its protein is CASSFLAGVTGELFF.

This chain links TRBV7-9 with TRBJ2-1; 15 bases line up with TRBD2. Germline CDR1 and CDR2: SEHNR and FQNEAQ (reference sequence). Losses at the gene ends were 4 bases for V and 9 bases for J; bases not matched to a gene: 10. The CDR3 is 17 residues long. Here the CDR3 reads CASSYRGGTSGRFEQFF. CDR3 nucleotide sequence: TGTGCCAGCAGCTACCGCGGGGGGACTAGCGGGAGGTTTGAGCAGTTCTTC. The entire variable domain, with the rest obtained from reference TRBV7-9 and TRBJ2-1, is as follows: DTGVSQNPRHKITKRGQNVTFRCDPISEHNRLYWYRQTLGQGPEFLTYFQNEAQLEKSRLLSDRFSAERPKGSFSTLEIQRTEQGDSAMYLCASSYRGGTSGRFEQFFGPGTRLTVL.

The CDR3 nucleotides are TGCGCCAGCAACATTGCCGCGACCCGGTTTTGGGCGGGAGGAGAGACCCAGTACTTC. It is translated as CASNIAATRFWAGGETQYF. The chain joins TRBV5-1 to TRBJ2-5; TRBD2 aligns across 8 bases. V trimming: 6 bases; J trimming: 4 bases; junction bases outside the gene matches: 23. The V gene's germline CDR1 is SGHRS and CDR2 YFSETQ. The CDR3 spans 19 residues.

Only one count was recorded for this clone. The rearrangement links TRBV28 to TRBJ2-4; 7 bases line up with TRBD2. There are 15 residues in the CDR3. V was pared by 7 bases and J by 6 bases, with 12 bases of the junction left unmatched. Germline V gene lookup returns CDR1 MDHEN and CDR2 SYDVKM. Here the CDR3 reads CASTSTSTGGNIQYF. CDR3 coding DNA: TGTGCCAGCACCTCTACTAGTACGGGAGGAAACATTCAGTACTTC. Full variable domain (missing parts from reference TRBV28 and TRBJ2-4): DVKVTQSSRYLVKRTGEKVFLECVQDMDHENMFWYRQDPGLGLRLIYFSYDVKMKEKGDIPEGYSVSREKKERFSLILESASTNQTSMYLCASTSTSTGGNIQYFGAGTRLSVL.

The chain employs TRBV30 and TRBJ1-5, with D hard to call. Trimming cost V 3 bases and J 1 base, with 31 bases left between them. CDR1 is GTSNPN, CDR2 SVGIG, per germline (reference sequence). The CDR3 consists of 21 residues. CDR3 in amino acids: CAWSRPYMASDMQWSNQPQHF. The CDR3 bases are TGTGCCTGGAGCCGTCCTTATATGGCATCCGATATGCAGTGGAGCAATCAGCCCCAGCATTTT.

This clone was seen only a few times. The chain recombines TRBV20-1 with TRBJ2-7; TRBD1 matches 8 bases. CDR3 length equals 14 residues. V was clipped by 3 bases and J by 5 bases; unmatched bases: 9. Germline-derived CDR1 and CDR2 are DFQATT and SNEGSKA (reference sequence). In nucleotides, the CDR3 is TGCAGTGCTAGTCTTCAGGGGGCCATCGACGAGCAGTACTTC. Translation gives CSASLQGAIDEQYF.

CDR3 amino acids: CASSVDSGGHTDTQYF. Written as DNA, the CDR3 is TGTGCCAGCAGCGTAGATAGCGGGGGCCACACAGATACGCAGTATTTT. This rearrangement joins TRBV9 to TRBJ2-3, with 9 bases fitting TRBD2. Germline V gene data show CDR1 as SGDLS and CDR2 as YYNGEE. The CDR3 totals 16 residues. Germline trimming cut 0 bases from V and 2 bases from J; bases unmatched to any gene: 4.

This clone appeared a single time. The rearrangement joins TRBV30 to TRBJ1-5, with 7 nucleotides matching TRBD1. V lost 3 bases and J lost 3; bases outside the gene matches: 5. The CDR3 extends over 14 amino acids. In germline, CDR1 is GTSNPN, CDR2 SVGIG (reference sequence). CDR3 amino acids: CAWRGTAYNQPQHF. CDR3 nucleotide sequence: TGTGCCTGGAGGGGGACAGCGTACAATCAGCCCCAGCATTTT.

This clone was counted between two and nine times. V gene TRBV10-3 combines with J gene TRBJ1-5, with D unclear. Trimming took 6 bases from V and 4 from J, leaving 10 bases between them. The germline CDR1 and CDR2 sequences are ENHRY and SYGVKD. The CDR3 spans 13 residues. CDR3 residues: CAIRPGGNQPQHF. The CDR3 nucleotides are TGTGCCATCAGACCGGGAGGGAATCAGCCCCAGCATTTT.

This clone was counted a few times. The rearrangement uses TRBV5-5 and TRBJ1-5, with 8 nucleotides matching TRBD1. The CDR3 has 15 residues. Germline V gene sequence: CDR1 SGHKS, CDR2 YYEKEE (reference sequence). V dropped 3 bases and J dropped 0; count of bases not matched to a gene: 2. The CDR3 nucleotides are TGTGCCAGCAGCTGGACAGGGAATAGCAATCAGCCCCAGCATTTT. Its translation is CASSWTGNSNQPQHF.

The V call is TRBV2, the J call TRBJ2-7; weak D call: TRBD2 (6 bases). Germline V CDR1 and CDR2: SNHLY, FYNNEI. The CDR3 spans 15 residues. Trimming cost V 4 bases and J 3 bases, with 16 bases left between them. The CDR3, as DNA: TGTGCCAGCAGTGTGGGGGGATTGGGGGGCTACGAGCAGTACTTC. Translation: CASSVGGLGGYEQYF.

The rearrangement uses TRBV10-2 and TRBJ2-3; perhaps TRBD2 as D (6 bases). The CDR3 contains 15 residues. Trimming stripped 6 bases from V and 2 bases from J, with 15 bases between. CDR1 WSHSY and CDR2 SAAADI come from the germline V gene. The CDR3 sequence is CASRETRGHTDTQYF. The CDR3, as DNA: TGCGCCAGCAGGGAGACTAGAGGGCACACAGATACGCAGTATTTT.

This chain uses TRBV5-1 with TRBJ2-3; a weak D match, TRBD2 (6 bases). V was trimmed by 1 base and J by 3 bases, leaving 12 bases between them. Germline V CDR1 and CDR2: SGHRS, YFSETQ. The CDR3 runs 15 residues. As DNA, the CDR3 is TGCGCCAGCAGCTTGTGGTCGGGAGTGACAGATACGCAGTATTTT. Encoded protein: CASSLWSGVTDTQYF.

This clone was detected only a few times. The chain employs TRBV15 and TRBJ1-3, with a tentative D call TRBD1 (6 bases). The CDR3 has 16 residues. CDR1 is LNHNV, CDR2 YYDKDF, per germline (reference sequence). V lost 2 bases to trimming and J lost 4 bases, with 15 bases between them. The CDR3 DNA follows: TGTGCCACCAGCAGAAGCCGTACAGGGTCGGGAAACACCATATATTTT. Encoded protein: CATSRSRTGSGNTIYF.

V is TRBV3-1 (or the pseudogene TRBV3-2) and J is TRBJ2-5; 7 nucleotides agree with TRBD2. The CDR3 is made up of 16 amino acids. The germline CDR1 and CDR2 sequences are LGHDT and YNNKEL (reference sequence). The ends lost 2 bases at V and 5 bases at J; junction bases unmatched: 11. The CDR3 DNA reads TGTGCCAGCAGCCAAAACCGGGGGGAAATTGGGGAGACCCAGTACTTC. Amino acids: CASSQNRGEIGETQYF.

The chain couples TRBV5-1 to TRBJ2-5; 13 bases are a match to TRBD2. The V segment lost 2 bases and the J segment 2 bases; nucleotides outside the gene matches: 12. Germline lookup yields CDR1 SGHRS and CDR2 YFSETQ. CDR3 size: 19 residues. CDR3 sequence reads: CASSFGLAGDLMNQETQYF. The CDR3 bases are TGCGCCAGCAGCTTTGGACTAGCGGGGGATTTAATGAATCAAGAGACCCAGTACTTC.

The chain combines TRBV30 with TRBJ2-7; 11 bases match TRBD2. The germline V gene has CDR1 GTSNPN and CDR2 SVGIG (reference sequence). The CDR3 covers 14 residues. V lost 5 bases, J lost 6 bases, and 9 bases stayed unmatched. The chain's CDR3 is CAWEMGLAVSEQYF. In DNA, the CDR3 is TGTGCCTGGGAGATGGGACTAGCGGTATCCGAGCAGTACTTC.

This clone was counted a few times. This chain links TRBV18 with TRBJ1-4; D may be TRBD1 (5 bases). The germline CDR1 and CDR2 sequences are KGHSH and LQKENI. This CDR3 comprises 15 residues. V lost 2 bases and J lost 8, with 15 bases in between. CDR3 DNA: TGTGCCAGCTCACCATGGGGCGGGGCAAACGAAAAACTGTTTTTT. Translation: CASSPWGGANEKLFF.

The V gene is TRBV7-6, the J gene TRBJ2-7; the D gene is possibly TRBD2 (6 bases). CDR1 is SGHVS and CDR2 is FNYEAQ in the germline V gene. Between the trimmed V and J ends, which lost 5 bases and 6 bases, there was a span of 23 bases. The CDR3 is made up of 16 amino acids. The CDR3 loop reads CASSALTPGLVVEQYF. CDR3 nucleotides: TGTGCCAGCAGCGCCCTTACCCCGGGACTCGTGGTCGAGCAGTACTTC.

V usage is TRBV2 and J usage is TRBJ1-1; 8 bases match TRBD1. In germline, CDR1 is SNHLY, CDR2 FYNNEI. Trimming took 11 bases from V and 5 from J; bases not matched to a gene: 10. The CDR3 has 13 residues. DNA for the CDR3: TGTGCCGTCCAGAGGACAGGGAAAACTGAAGCTTTCTTT. Translated: CAVQRTGKTEAFF.

The genes are TRBV19 and TRBJ2-2, with TRBD2 matching over 7 bases. This CDR3 contains 17 residues. V was clipped by 4 bases and J by 2 bases; unmatched bases: 10. CDR1 LNHDA and CDR2 SQIVND come from the germline V gene (reference sequence). The CDR3 loop is CASSTRTGTINTGELFF. The CDR3 DNA reads TGTGCCAGTAGTACTCGAACCGGGACTATTAACACCGGGGAGCTGTTTTTT.

The CDR3 sequence: CASSPEDSGANVLTF. In DNA, the CDR3 is TGTGCCAGCAGCCCGGAGGACTCTGGGGCCAACGTCCTGACTTTC. The J gene is TRBJ2-6, the V gene TRBV21-1; the DNA was not used to check the table's D call, TRBD2. TRBV21-1 is flagged as a pseudogene. The CDR3 has 15 amino acids.

The chain has TRBV11-1 and TRBJ2-1; 13 bases are shared with TRBD2. This CDR3 region has 17 residues. V lost 0 bases, J lost 9 bases, and 8 bases stayed unmatched. Germline V CDR1 and CDR2: SGHAT, FQDESV (reference sequence). The CDR3 DNA reads as TGTGCCAGCAGCTTAGCGCCTGGGACTAGCGGGAAAGCTGAGCAGTTCTTC. Translated: CASSLAPGTSGKAEQFF.